This note documents a single T cell receptor beta chain sequence. Its antigen remains undetermined. No much larger clone exists at a distance of one base, and base qualities are not known. The data are from a study of blood T cell repertoires in COVID-19 (dated by TCRdb to the early 2020s). About the full investigation: Samples from collaborators originated in the United States, Italy and Spain and spanned both the acute and convalescent phases of COVID-19. The prospective study material was composed of cDNA or gDNA derived from T cells, B-cell-depleted T cells, or PBMCs. Subjects who had been exposed to COVID-19, were actively infected with it, or had recovered from it provided the deeply sampled blood TCRbeta repertoires that made up the dataset. The repertoires were released in a freely available public database intended as a resource for research on the immune response to SARS-CoV-2. Samples were obtained from the ongoing ImmuneRACE study (first 160 participants) and from 1,254 subjects provided by 6 global collaborators. A de-identified subject ID, COVID-19 status, age in years and sex were almost always included in the sample metadata. HLA class I and class II types, where available, came from metadata supplied by the sample provider rather than from assay-based typing.

The germline V gene yields MNHNS for CDR1 and SASEGT for CDR2. Relative to germline, V is missing 4 bases and J is missing 0 bases, with 5 bases of the junction outside any gene match. Spanning cysteine to phenylalanine, the CDR3 consists of 16 amino acids. Of all the DNA, just the CDR3 is kept, 48 bases in frame from base 1. What the work shows at the level of the full study, not this receptor alone: Clinical and demographic metadata were provided uncurated, with the amount varying by source and participant.

In the prospective study, participants were roughly 18 to 90 years old, resided in fewer than 25 geographic areas of the United States, and were enrolled through a virtual design. In the prospective study, participants were assigned to cohorts based on the clinical history participants reported in a screening survey and a study questionnaire. Recovered participants in ImmuneRACE Cohort 3 were defined as having two consecutive negative NP/OP PCR tests, clearance from a healthcare professional, or resolution of symptoms. In the prospective study, mobile phlebotomists collected whole blood, serum and a nasopharyngeal or oropharyngeal swab from each participant. Over a roughly 2-month period, participants in the prospective study had the option of providing additional blood draws and questionnaires. Blood samples from the prospective study were shipped frozen or at room temperature prior to DNA extraction.

TCRbeta CDR3 regions were amplified from genomic DNA by means of the immunoSEQ Assay, a bias-controlled multiplex PCR. The paper's data handling went like this. Nucleated cell counts per sample were estimated from amplification of reference gene primers within the assay. To quantify the absolute abundance of each unique TCRbeta CDR3 rearrangement, sequence reads were collapsed and filtered. For each sample, productive Simpson clonality was calculated as the square root of Simpson's diversity index across productive rearrangements. This immuneACCESS table, as held by TCRdb, lists in-frame sequences with V and J called but not all clones. Of the missing ones, under half trace to an unresolved V gene in checked studies; the others have no known cause. V and J calls and clone size are copied from that table; D and trimming were computed from the DNA. This sample holds about 330,000 clones; around nine tenths were observed only once. Of the sample, around 6% falls within the top ten clones.

Sample: PBMCs or T cells enriched from blood (not recorded which). The rearranged chain carries TRBV6-1 and TRBJ2-1; 8 central nucleotides agree with TRBD2. This TCR came from a woman aged 25 to 39 who had recovered from COVID-19. The nucleotide sequence is given as TGTGCCAGCAGTGCTCGGGCGGGGGGCTCCTACAATGAGCAGTTCTTC. This sequence encodes CASSARAGGSYNEQFF.